Below, 5 T cell receptor beta chains from the same sample are listed, as sequenced in a study of shared clonotypes between healthy human individuals. Libraries were prepared by immunoSEQ multiplex PCR; TCRdb keeps only in-frame clonotypes and omits some of them. The table includes some 2 million clones, about 95% detected once. Naive CD8 cells, CD45RO-negative and positively selected for CCR7, excluded terminally differentiated effector memory CD45RA+ cells. Input material: naive CD8+ T cells sorted from blood. The receptors come from a man younger than 35 in good health.

The rearrangement links TRBV10-2 to TRBJ1-3, with D unclear. The CDR3 is 16 amino acids. The germline gives CDR1 WSHSY, CDR2 SAAADI. The V gene lost 4 bases and the J gene lost 0 bases, with 13 bases spanning the gap. CDR3 residues: CASSAMQGFSGNTIYF. CDR3 DNA sequence: TGCGCCAGCAGTGCGATGCAAGGATTCTCTGGAAACACCATATATTTT.

As to this clone: The same CDR3 is also encoded by other DNA sequences in this sample. V usage is TRBV5-4 and J usage is TRBJ2-7, with 9 bases that match TRBD2. Germline lookup yields CDR1 SGHNT and CDR2 YYREEE (reference sequence). V was clipped by 0 bases and J by 4 bases; unmatched bases: 5. The CDR3 sequence is 15 residues long. CDR3 in DNA: TGTGCCAGCAGCTTGGGCGATAGCGGGAGTTACGAGCAGTACTTC. This encodes CASSLGDSGSYEQYF.

This CDR3 is CASSSGTGDSGANVLTF. CDR3 DNA sequence: TGCGCCAGCAGCTCAGGGACCGGAGACTCTGGGGCCAACGTCCTGACTTTC. The chain joins TRBV5-1 to TRBJ2-6; D tentatively reads TRBD1 or TRBD2 (5 bases each). From germline, CDR1 is SGHRS and CDR2 YFSETQ. The CDR3 loop spans 17 amino acids. The V and J ends lost 3 bases and 0 bases respectively, with 13 bases between them.

Here the CDR3 DNA reads TGTGCCAGCAGCTTAAGGACAGAAGGGGACGAGCAGTACTTC. Protein: CASSLRTEGDEQYF. The genes are TRBV7-9 and TRBJ2-7; TRBD1 might be the D (6 bases). Trimming removed 2 bases at V and 5 bases at J, with 13 bases between. Germline CDR1 SEHNR, CDR2 FQNEAQ (reference sequence). The CDR3 covers 14 residues.

The chain employs TRBV28 and TRBJ1-5; D possibly corresponds to TRBD1 (6 bases). This CDR3 contains 13 residues. Germline assignment: CDR1 MDHEN and CDR2 SYDVKM. The V end lost 7 bases, the J end lost 6 bases, and 13 bases lay between the germline ends. CDR3 sequence: CASNLGGAQPQHF. The DNA of the CDR3 is TGTGCCAGCAATCTGGGGGGGGCTCAGCCCCAGCATTTT.